This TCR beta chain was found in a study of T cell repertoires in cytomegalovirus infection. Turning to the study itself: Epitope selection comprised recently identified HLA-C-restricted CMV epitopes and well-studied HLA-B-restricted CMV epitopes. Based on public TCR beta signatures, there were indications of CMV infection and of a matching HLA type.

Study-level points and caveats: Summed frequency of shared TCR beta families picked out CMV carriers who also had the relevant HLA. Ex vivo, HLA-C-restricted CMV-specific TCR beta clonotypes prevailed over the rest of the response.

The V and J ends lost 0 bases and 5 bases respectively, with 15 bases between them. Germline lookup yields CDR1 LGHNA and CDR2 YSLEER. The CDR3 contains 16 residues. This clonotype was seen more than once but under ten times. Its antigen is as yet unknown. TCRdb reprocessed the reads with MiXCR, giving one entry per CDR3 protein. This sample yields approximately 270,000 distinct CDR3 sequences, of which around 20% are seen a single time; around 20% belongs to the top ten. The V and J genes are TRBV4-3 and TRBJ2-3; tentative D call: TRBD1 (6 bases). The material sequenced was cultured PBMCs, taken from culture after CMV antigen stimulation. This receptor was taken from a human donor in good health (CMV status not recorded). Some clones in this sample may be carry-over from other donors' samples. CDR3 in amino acids: CASSQETFGRGDTQYF. CDR3 in DNA: TGCGCCAGCAGCCAAGAAACGTTCGGCAGGGGAGATACGCAGTATTTT.